This entry lists 7 T cell receptor beta chains sequenced from one sample in a study of shared clonotypes between healthy human individuals. This table comes from immunoSEQ multiplex PCR, and its TCRdb copy is limited to in-frame clones, with some not included. The data contain roughly 510,000 clones, over 60% of them singletons. The sequencing input was PBMCs. Receptor source: a woman in her 40s in good health. Some clones in this sample may be carry-over from other donors' samples.

CDR3 loop: CASKGRLDEQYF. DNA for the CDR3: TGCGCCAGCAAGGGGAGGCTAGACGAGCAGTACTTC. The chain combines TRBV10-1 with TRBJ2-7; D possibly corresponds to TRBD2 (6 bases). The CDR3 sequence is 12 residues long. Trimming pared 7 bases from V and 5 bases from J, leaving 12 bases between. In germline, CDR1 is WNHNN, CDR2 SYGVQD (reference sequence).

This chain connects TRBV11-2 to TRBJ2-5; TRBD1 is a possible D gene (6 bases). Trimming shortened V by 0 bases and J by 3 bases, and 11 bases separated the two germline ends. CDR1 SGHAT and CDR2 FQNNGV come from the germline V gene. This CDR3 has 15 residues. In DNA, the CDR3 is TGTGCCAGCAGCTTAGATTCCCGGACAGAAGAGACCCAGTACTTC. It translates to CASSLDSRTEETQYF.

The chain uses TRBV18 and TRBJ2-1, with TRBD2 matching over 11 bases. The CDR3 covers 17 residues. The trim removed 0 bases at V and 1 base at J, leaving 2 bases unmatched. Germline CDR1 is KGHSH and CDR2 is LQKENI. DNA for the CDR3: TGTGCCAGCTCACCACCGGGACTAGCGGAGTCCTACAATGAGCAGTTCTTC. This translates into CASSPPGLAESYNEQFF.

This clone came up once. V usage is TRBV21-1 and J usage is TRBJ2-7; whether TRBD2, the table's D call, matches the DNA was not checked. TRBV21-1 is a pseudogene segment. The CDR3 totals 14 residues. The CDR3 here is CASQDSRSSYEQYF. CDR3 coding DNA: TGTGCCAGCCAGGACTCAAGGAGCTCCTACGAGCAGTACTTC.

This clone was counted between two and nine times. The chain has TRBV4-3 and TRBJ2-6; D gene unclear. In germline, CDR1 is LGHNA, CDR2 YSLEER. The CDR3 runs 17 residues. Trimming shortened V by 1 base and J by 0 bases, and 10 bases separated the two germline ends. The CDR3 nucleotides are TGCGCCAGCAGCCAAGGTGGATCGATCTCTGGGGCCAACGTCCTGACTTTC. This sequence encodes CASSQGGSISGANVLTF.

The rearrangement uses TRBV28 and TRBJ2-1, with D perhaps matching TRBD2 (6 bases). Per the germline V gene, CDR1 is MDHEN and CDR2 is SYDVKM. The CDR3 spans 16 residues. Trimming took 3 bases from V and 2 from J, leaving 14 bases between them. The CDR3 nucleotides read TGTGCCAGCAGTTTTCGCGGGGAGTTGGCCTACAATGAGCAGTTCTTC. The encoded protein is CASSFRGELAYNEQFF.

The V gene is TRBV6-1, the J gene TRBJ2-3; 10 nucleotides match TRBD2. The CDR3 is 15 residues long. Germline trimming cut 3 bases from V and 1 base from J; bases unmatched to any gene: 1. Germline CDR1 and CDR2: MNHNS and SASEGT. The CDR3 is CASSDLAGGTDTQYF. The CDR3 DNA is TGTGCCAGCAGTGACCTAGCGGGGGGCACAGATACGCAGTATTTT.